This T cell receptor (beta chain) was recovered during a study of OX40 agonist ivuxolimab in advanced cancers. Study overall: Earlier treatment with anti-PD-1, anti-PD-L1 or anti-CTLA-4 was permitted, and roughly 40% had received some.

Here immunoSEQ multiplex PCR was the method, and the copy in TCRdb shows in-frame clones only, minus some. The table lists about 59,000 clones, almost 95% of them singletons. Germline-derived CDR1 and CDR2 are SEHNR and FQNEAQ (reference sequence). The germline V and J ends were trimmed by 5 bases and 4 bases, with 15 bases remaining between them. The CDR3 runs to 14 residues. This sequence originates from an adult with an advanced solid tumor such as melanoma, head and neck, liver or kidney cancer. This sequence joins TRBV7-9 and TRBJ2-7; no clear D gene. Here the sequenced sample was CD4+ or CD8+ T cells sorted from blood, taken in a trial of the OX40 agonist ivuxolimab. The CDR3 sequence: CASSRASHRYEQYF. CDR3 DNA sequence: TGTGCCAGCAGCCGTGCGAGTCACCGGTACGAGCAGTACTTC.